The 15 T cell receptor beta chains below all came from one sample that was sequenced in a study of blood T cells in healthy people across ages. A second about 7 to 11 cycle PCR used barcoded and J-beta primers. TCRdb recomputed calls from the 5' RACE reads with MiXCR, one row per CDR3 protein. The sample holds about 830,000 distinct CDR3 sequences; 58% are singletons and the top ten take approximately 21%. Sequenced input: blood. These receptors originate from a young man in good health.

This clonotype was detected only a few times. The V call is TRBV29-1, the J call TRBJ1-2; a weak D match, TRBD1 (6 bases). CDR1 is SQVTM and CDR2 is ANQGSEA in the germline V gene. The CDR3 runs to 12 residues. V lost 2 bases to trimming and J lost 11 bases, with 15 bases between them. CDR3 in amino acids: CSVERKGDGYTF. CDR3 in DNA: TGCAGCGTTGAACGGAAGGGGGACGGTTACACCTTC.

This clonotype was counted only a few times. The chain is built from TRBV13 and TRBJ2-7; 7 bases agree with TRBD1. The CDR3 has 15 residues. Germline values: CDR1 PRHDT, CDR2 FYEKMQ (reference sequence). V shed 5 bases, J shed 0 bases, and the junction held 7 bases outside the gene matches. In nucleotides, the CDR3 is TGTGCCAGCAGCCCCCGGGACAGTTACTCCTACGAGCAGTACTTC. The encoded protein is CASSPRDSYSYEQYF.

This clonotype occurred once. The CDR3, as DNA: TGTGCCAGCAGCCAGGAGCCCCGGCGTGATTCAGATACGCAGTATTTT. This gives the protein CASSQEPRRDSDTQYF. V is TRBV3-1 and J is TRBJ2-3; the D is unclear. Germline CDR1 reads LGHDT; CDR2 reads YNNKEL (reference sequence). This CDR3 has 16 amino acids. V was shortened by 3 bases and J by 4 bases, with 17 bases between the two germline ends.

This chain's CDR3 is CASSPPGEPFKQFF. The CDR3 DNA is TGTGCCAGCAGCCCCCCTGGGGAGCCGTTTAAGCAGTTCTTC. The chain employs TRBV11-2 and TRBJ2-1; D might be TRBD2 (5 bases). The V end lost 5 bases, the J end lost 11 bases, and 19 bases lay between the germline ends. The CDR3 sequence is 14 residues long. Germline CDR1 is SGHAT and CDR2 is FQNNGV.

This clonotype was found once. The chain uses TRBV20-1 and TRBJ1-6; D is uncertain. Trimming cost V 0 bases and J 5 bases, with 8 bases left between them. This CDR3 contains 14 residues. Germline V gene sequence: CDR1 DFQATT, CDR2 SNEGSKA (reference sequence). The CDR3 sequence is CSARDGRDNSPLHF. The CDR3 region has the DNA TGCAGTGCTAGAGACGGACGGGATAATTCACCCCTCCACTTT.

The chain couples TRBV7-2 to TRBJ2-4; D tentatively reads TRBD1 or TRBD2 (5 bases each). The CDR3 has 16 residues. Germline lookup yields CDR1 SGHTA and CDR2 FQGNSA. V was trimmed by 1 base and J by 13 bases, leaving 23 bases between them. In nucleotides, the CDR3 is TGTGCCAGCAGCTTAGAGGGCAGGGCCGTGAACTGGGAGCAGTACTTC. It encodes CASSLEGRAVNWEQYF.

This rearrangement joins TRBV7-3 to TRBJ2-3; 9 bases fit TRBD1. The germline V gene encodes CDR1 SGHTA and CDR2 FQGTGA. The V gene end was trimmed by 2 bases and the J gene end by 5 bases; junction bases not matched to a gene: 5. This CDR3 is built from 15 residues. In DNA form, the CDR3 reads TGTGCCAGCAGCTTAGGGGGACAGGGAGGAGATACGCAGTATTTT. Translation: CASSLGGQGGDTQYF.

The J gene is TRBJ1-1, the V gene TRBV6-5; unclear D gene. CDR1 and CDR2 (germline): MNHEY, SVGAGI. Trimming stripped 0 bases from V and 8 bases from J, with 13 bases between. There are 14 residues in the CDR3. The CDR3 loop is CASSYSKRVPEAFF. In DNA form, the CDR3 reads TGTGCCAGCAGTTACTCGAAGCGGGTCCCGGAAGCTTTCTTT.

The gene calls are TRBV2 and TRBJ2-2; D uncertain. Trimming left V 6 bases short and J 5 bases short, with 16 bases between. The CDR3 runs 15 residues. Germline V lookup: CDR1 SNHLY, CDR2 FYNNEI. This chain's CDR3 is CASSLSTTATGELFF. In DNA, the CDR3 is TGTGCCAGCAGCCTAAGTACCACCGCTACCGGGGAGCTGTTTTTT.

This clonotype was recorded at least ten times. The V call is TRBV7-7, the J call TRBJ2-1; D unresolved. Deletions cut 2 bases from V and 1 base from J, with 9 bases between. This CDR3 region has 15 residues. CDR1 and CDR2 (germline): SSHAT, FNYEAQ (reference sequence). In nucleotides, the CDR3 is TGTGCCAGCAGCTTAATGTCCGGGTCCTACAATGAGCAGTTCTTC. It codes for CASSLMSGSYNEQFF.

This clonotype was counted once. The chain couples TRBV27 to TRBJ2-7; the D is unclear. Looked up from germline, CDR1 is MNHEY and CDR2 is SMNVEV (reference sequence). The CDR3 spans 13 residues. Trimming cost V 5 bases and J 6 bases, with 14 bases left between them. The CDR3 region is CASSPSGQFEQYF. In DNA form, the CDR3 reads TGTGCCAGCAGTCCCTCTGGGCAGTTCGAGCAGTACTTC.

The rearrangement links TRBV6-5 to TRBJ2-5; the match to TRBD2 covers 9 bases. The end of the DNA aligns better with TRBJ2-7, so the J call may be wrong. CDR1 MNHEY and CDR2 SVGAGI come from the germline V gene. The CDR3 spans 15 residues. CDR3 nucleotides: TGTGCCAGCAGACGACTGACTAGCGGTTGGGGCGAGCAGTACTTC. Amino acid sequence: CASRRLTSGWGEQYF.

A few counts support this clonotype. CDR3 nucleotide sequence: TGTGCCAGCAGCTTAGTTGCGGGGCCCAGCACAGATACGCAGTATTTT. It translates to CASSLVAGPSTDTQYF. This chain uses TRBV7-2 with TRBJ2-3, with D possibly matching TRBD2 (6 bases). CDR3 length equals 16 residues. CDR1 is SGHTA and CDR2 is FQGNSA in the germline V gene. The V gene lost 1 base and the J gene lost 0 bases, with 11 bases spanning the gap. The entire variable domain, with the rest obtained from reference TRBV7-2 and TRBJ2-3, is as follows: GAGVSQSPSNKVTEKGKDVELRCDPISGHTALYWYRQSLGQGLEFLIYFQGNSAPDKSGLPSDRFSAERTGGSVSTLTIQRTQQEDSAVYLCASSLVAGPSTDTQYFGPGTRLTVL.

The CDR3 spells CSARPFSLNSYEQYF. The CDR3 DNA sequence: TGCAGTGCTAGACCTTTTTCCCTTAACTCCTACGAGCAGTACTTC. The chain has TRBV20-1 and TRBJ2-7; D gene unclear. The V and J ends lost 2 bases and 0 bases respectively, with 14 bases between them. Germline lookup yields CDR1 DFQATT and CDR2 SNEGSKA (reference sequence). CDR3 length: 15 amino acids.

A few counts support this clonotype. The V call is TRBV30, the J call TRBJ2-7; D unresolved. Trimming left V 0 bases short and J 9 bases short, with 12 bases between. The CDR3 loop spans 12 amino acids. Germline V lookup: CDR1 GTSNPN, CDR2 SVGIG (reference sequence). The CDR3 region has the DNA TGTGCCTGGAGTGTTGTCCGTGCCGGGCAGTACTTC. It encodes CAWSVVRAGQYF. Variable domain in full (rest from reference TRBV30 and TRBJ2-7): SQTIHQWPATLVQPVGSPLSLECTVEGTSNPNLYWYRQAAGRGLQLLFYSVGIGQISSEVPQNLSASRPQDRQFILSSKKLLLSDSGFYLCAWSVVRAGQYFGPGTRLTVT.